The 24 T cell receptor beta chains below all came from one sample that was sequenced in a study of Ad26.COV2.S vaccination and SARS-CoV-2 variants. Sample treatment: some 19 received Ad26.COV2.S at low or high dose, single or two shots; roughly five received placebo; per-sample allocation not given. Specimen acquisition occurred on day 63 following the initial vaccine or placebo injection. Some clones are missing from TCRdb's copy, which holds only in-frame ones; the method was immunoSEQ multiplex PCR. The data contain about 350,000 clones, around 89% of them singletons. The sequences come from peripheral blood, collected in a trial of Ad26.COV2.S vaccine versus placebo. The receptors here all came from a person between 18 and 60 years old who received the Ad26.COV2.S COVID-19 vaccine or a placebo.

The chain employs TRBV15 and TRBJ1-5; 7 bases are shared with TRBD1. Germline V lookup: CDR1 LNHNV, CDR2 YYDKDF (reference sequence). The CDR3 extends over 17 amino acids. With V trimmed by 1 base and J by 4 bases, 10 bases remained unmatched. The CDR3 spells CATSRGLGTDWNQPQHF. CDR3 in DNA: TGTGCCACCAGCAGAGGCCTTGGGACAGACTGGAATCAGCCCCAGCATTTT.

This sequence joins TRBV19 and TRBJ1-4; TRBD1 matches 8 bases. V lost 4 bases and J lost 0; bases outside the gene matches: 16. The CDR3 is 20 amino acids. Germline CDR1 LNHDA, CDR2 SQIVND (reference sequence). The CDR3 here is CASSNNNSNRGWTTNEKLFF. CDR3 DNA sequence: TGTGCCAGTAGTAACAACAACTCCAACAGGGGGTGGACAACTAATGAAAAACTGTTTTTT.

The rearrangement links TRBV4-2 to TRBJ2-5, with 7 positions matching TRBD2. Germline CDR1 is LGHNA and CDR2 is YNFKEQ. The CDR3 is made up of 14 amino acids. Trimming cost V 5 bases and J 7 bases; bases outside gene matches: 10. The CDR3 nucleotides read TGTGCCAGCAGCGAGGACGGGCCGGGGGGGACCCAGTACTTC. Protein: CASSEDGPGGTQYF.

CDR3 DNA: TGCGCCAGCAGCCAAGATTTGAGGGGAGAAGCTGGAAACACCATATATTTT. This codes for CASSQDLRGEAGNTIYF. V usage is TRBV4-3 and J usage is TRBJ1-3; the D gene is possibly TRBD1 (5 bases). The CDR3 is made up of 17 amino acids. Germline CDR1 LGHNA, CDR2 YSLEER. V was clipped by 0 bases and J by 2 bases, with 14 bases between them.

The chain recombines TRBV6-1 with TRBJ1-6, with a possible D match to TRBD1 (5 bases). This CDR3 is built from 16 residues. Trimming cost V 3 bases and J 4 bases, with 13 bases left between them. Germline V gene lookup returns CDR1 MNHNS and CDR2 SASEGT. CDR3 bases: TGTGCCAGCAGTGATAGGGGCTTAGGGTATAATTCACCCCTCCACTTT. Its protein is CASSDRGLGYNSPLHF.

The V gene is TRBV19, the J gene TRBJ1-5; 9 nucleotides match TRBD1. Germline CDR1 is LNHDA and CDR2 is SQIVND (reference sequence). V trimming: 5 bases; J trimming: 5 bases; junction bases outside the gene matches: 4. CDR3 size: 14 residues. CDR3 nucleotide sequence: TGTGCCAGTAGTCCTGGGACAGGGCATCAGCCCCAGCATTTT. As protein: CASSPGTGHQPQHF.

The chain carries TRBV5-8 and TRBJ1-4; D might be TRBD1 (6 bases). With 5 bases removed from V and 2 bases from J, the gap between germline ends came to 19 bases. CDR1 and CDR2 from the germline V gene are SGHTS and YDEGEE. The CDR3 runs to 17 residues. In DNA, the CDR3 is TGTGCCAGCAGTTGGGGGCAGGGCGTAAGGACTAATGAAAAACTGTTTTTT. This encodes CASSWGQGVRTNEKLFF.

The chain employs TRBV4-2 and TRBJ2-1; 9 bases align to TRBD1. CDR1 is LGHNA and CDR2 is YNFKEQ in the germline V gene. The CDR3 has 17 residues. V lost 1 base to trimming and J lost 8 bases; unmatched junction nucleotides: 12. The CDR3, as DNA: TGTGCCAGCAGCCAAGTTGTCGATTTGGGGACAGGGCATGAGCAGTTCTTC. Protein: CASSQVVDLGTGHEQFF.

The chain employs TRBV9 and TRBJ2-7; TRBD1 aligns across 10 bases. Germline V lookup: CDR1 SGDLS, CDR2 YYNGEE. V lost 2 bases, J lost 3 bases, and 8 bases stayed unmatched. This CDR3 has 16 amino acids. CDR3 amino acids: CASSVSGQGGNYEQYF. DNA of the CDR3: TGTGCCAGCAGCGTCTCCGGACAGGGGGGAAACTACGAGCAGTACTTC.

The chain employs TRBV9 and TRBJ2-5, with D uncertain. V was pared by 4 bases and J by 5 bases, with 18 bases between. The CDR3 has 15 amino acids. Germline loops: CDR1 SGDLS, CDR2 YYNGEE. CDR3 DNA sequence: TGTGCCAGCAGCCCGGCCGGTACACTGGGGGAGACCCAGTACTTC. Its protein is CASSPAGTLGETQYF.

As DNA, the CDR3 is TGCAGCGTTGTGGAAAAAGTAGGGCGAGCTTTCTTT. Its translation is CSVVEKVGRAFF. The chain combines TRBV29-1 with TRBJ1-1; D gene ambiguous. Germline assignment: CDR1 SQVTM and CDR2 ANQGSEA. The CDR3 covers 12 residues. Trimming pared 4 bases from V and 10 bases from J, leaving 16 bases between.

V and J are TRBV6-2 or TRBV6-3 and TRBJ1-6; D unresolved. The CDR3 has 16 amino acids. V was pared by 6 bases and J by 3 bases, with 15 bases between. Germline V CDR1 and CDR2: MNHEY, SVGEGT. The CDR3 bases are TGTGCCAGCAGCTCAGTAGCGACGGACTATAATTCACCCCTCCACTTT. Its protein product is CASSSVATDYNSPLHF.

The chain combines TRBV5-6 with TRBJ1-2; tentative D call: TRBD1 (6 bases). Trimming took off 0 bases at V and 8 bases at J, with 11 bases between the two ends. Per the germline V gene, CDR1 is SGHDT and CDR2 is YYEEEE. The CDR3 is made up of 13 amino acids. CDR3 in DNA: TGTGCCAGCAGCTTGGCGGACAGTTCGGGCTACACCTTC. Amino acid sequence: CASSLADSSGYTF.

The CDR3 region has the DNA TGTGCCAGCAGCTTAGGGGGGGACTGGCCCTACGAGCAGTACTTC. This codes for CASSLGGDWPYEQYF. The chain recombines TRBV7-8 with TRBJ2-7, with D possibly being TRBD2 (6 bases). In germline, CDR1 is SGHVS, CDR2 FQNEAQ. V was pared by 1 base and J by 2 bases, with 12 bases between. The CDR3 sequence is 15 residues long. The full variable domain, rest sourced from reference TRBV7-8 and TRBJ2-7, is GAGVSQSPRYKVAKRGQDVALRCDPISGHVSLFWYQQALGQGPEFLTYFQNEAQLDKSGLPSDRFFAERPEGSVSTLKIQRTQQEDSAVYLCASSLGGDWPYEQYFGPGTRLTVT.

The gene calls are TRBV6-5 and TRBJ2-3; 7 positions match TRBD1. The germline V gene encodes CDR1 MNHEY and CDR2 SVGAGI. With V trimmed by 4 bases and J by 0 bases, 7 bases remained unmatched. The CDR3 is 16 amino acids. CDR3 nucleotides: TGTGCCAGCAGTTCTAACAGGGGCGTGAGCACAGATACGCAGTATTTT. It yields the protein CASSSNRGVSTDTQYF.

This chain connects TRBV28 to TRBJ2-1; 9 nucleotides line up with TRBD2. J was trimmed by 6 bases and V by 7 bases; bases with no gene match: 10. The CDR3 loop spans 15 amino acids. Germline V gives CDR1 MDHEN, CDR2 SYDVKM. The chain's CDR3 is CASTLPLGLANEQFF. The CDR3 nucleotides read TGTGCCAGCACCTTACCCTTGGGACTAGCCAATGAGCAGTTCTTC.

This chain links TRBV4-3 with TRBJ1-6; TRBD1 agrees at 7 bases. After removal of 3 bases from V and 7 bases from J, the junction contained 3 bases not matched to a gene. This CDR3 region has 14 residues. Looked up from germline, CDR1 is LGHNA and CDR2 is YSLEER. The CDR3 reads CASSQRQGNSPLHF. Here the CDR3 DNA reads TGCGCCAGCAGCCAGCGACAGGGAAATTCACCCCTCCACTTT.

CDR3 nucleotides: TGTGCCAGCAGTAACGACAGGGGGGGCTACACCTTC. Translation: CASSNDRGGYTF. This chain joins TRBV27 and TRBJ1-2, with 9 nucleotides matching TRBD1. Trimming cost V 5 bases and J 8 bases; bases outside gene matches: 3. The CDR3 extends over 12 amino acids. Per the germline V gene, CDR1 is MNHEY and CDR2 is SMNVEV (reference sequence).

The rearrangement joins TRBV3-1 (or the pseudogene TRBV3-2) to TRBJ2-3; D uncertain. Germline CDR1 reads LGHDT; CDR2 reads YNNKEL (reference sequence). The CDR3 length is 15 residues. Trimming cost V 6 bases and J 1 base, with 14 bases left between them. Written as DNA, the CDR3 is TGTGCCAGCAGTCAGACTGGATTTGGCACAGATACGCAGTATTTT. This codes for CASSQTGFGTDTQYF.

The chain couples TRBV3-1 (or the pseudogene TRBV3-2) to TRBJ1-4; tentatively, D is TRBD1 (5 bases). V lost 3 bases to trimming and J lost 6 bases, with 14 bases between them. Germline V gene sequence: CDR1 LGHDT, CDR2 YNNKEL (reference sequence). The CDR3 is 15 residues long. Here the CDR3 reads CASSQNRRPYEKLFF. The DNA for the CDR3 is TGTGCCAGCAGCCAGAACAGGAGACCCTATGAAAAACTGTTTTTT.

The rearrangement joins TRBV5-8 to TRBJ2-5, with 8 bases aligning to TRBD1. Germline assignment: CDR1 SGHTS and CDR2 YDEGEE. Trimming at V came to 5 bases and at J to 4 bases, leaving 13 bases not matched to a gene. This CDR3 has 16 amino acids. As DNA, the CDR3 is TGTGCCAGCAGTCTCACAGGGGGTATTTTGGGAGAGACCCAGTACTTC. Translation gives CASSLTGGILGETQYF.

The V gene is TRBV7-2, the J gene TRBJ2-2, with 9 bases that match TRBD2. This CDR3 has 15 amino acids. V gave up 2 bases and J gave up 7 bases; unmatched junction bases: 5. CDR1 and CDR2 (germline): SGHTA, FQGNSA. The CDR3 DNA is TGTGCCAGCAGCTTATCGCGGGGGGGCAGCGGGGAGCTGTTTTTT. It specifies CASSLSRGGSGELFF.

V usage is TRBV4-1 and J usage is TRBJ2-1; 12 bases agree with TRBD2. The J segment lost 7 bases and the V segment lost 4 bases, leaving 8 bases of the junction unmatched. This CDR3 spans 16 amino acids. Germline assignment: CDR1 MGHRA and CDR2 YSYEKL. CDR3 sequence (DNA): TGCGCCAGCAGCCGACCCCTAGCGGGAGGGCTGAATGAGCAGTTCTTC. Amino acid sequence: CASSRPLAGGLNEQFF.

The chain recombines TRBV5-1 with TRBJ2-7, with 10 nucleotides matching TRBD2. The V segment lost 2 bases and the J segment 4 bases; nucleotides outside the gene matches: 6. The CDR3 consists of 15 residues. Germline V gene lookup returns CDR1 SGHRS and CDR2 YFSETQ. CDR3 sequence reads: CASSFRAGGSYEQYF. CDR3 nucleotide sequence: TGCGCCAGCAGCTTTCGAGCGGGGGGGAGTTACGAGCAGTACTTC.